Listed below are T cell receptor beta chains from one sample, sequenced in a study of blood T cell repertoires in COVID-19. TCRdb's table, derived via immunoSEQ multiplex PCR, lists solely in-frame clones and lacks some. The sample has fewer than 120,000 clones, 87% seen once. Specimen: peripheral blood. Source of these receptors: a human donor in a cohort sampled during active COVID-19. The CDR3 runs from the conserved cysteine through the conserved F or W. Fields, in order: J gene, D gene, V gene, clone size, CDR3 protein, CDR3 DNA. A D gene is named only where the DNA matches it firmly. The size of a clone is reported for some rows only, either as once, few or many, or as a class for expanded clones.

j_call: TRBJ1-6
d_call: -
v_call: TRBV11-2
clone_size: -
cdr3_aa: CASSITGSPLHF
cdr3_nt: TGTGCCAGCAGTATTACAGGGTCACCCCTCCACTTT

j_call: TRBJ1-4
d_call: TRBD1
v_call: TRBV19
clone_size: many
cdr3_aa: CASGTGRLQHEKLFF
cdr3_nt: TGTGCCAGCGGGACAGGGCGTTTGCAGCACGAAAAACTGTTTTTT

j_call: TRBJ2-3
d_call: TRBD2
v_call: TRBV7-2
clone_size: -
cdr3_aa: CASSRLTELAGVGDTQYF
cdr3_nt: TGTGCCAGCAGCCGGCTAACTGAACTAGCGGGAGTGGGAGATACGCAGTATTTT

j_call: TRBJ1-1
d_call: -
v_call: TRBV19
clone_size: -
cdr3_aa: CASSISPGMTEAFF
cdr3_nt: TGTGCCAGTAGTATATCCCCAGGGATGACTGAAGCTTTCTTT

j_call: TRBJ2-1
d_call: -
v_call: TRBV5-1
clone_size: -
cdr3_aa: CASSLGGTVWDNEQFF
cdr3_nt: TGCGCCAGCAGCTTGGGCGGGACAGTATGGGACAATGAGCAGTTCTTC

j_call: TRBJ2-1
d_call: TRBD1
v_call: TRBV29-1
clone_size: -
cdr3_aa: CSVLGQGHNEQFF
cdr3_nt: TGCAGCGTATTGGGACAGGGGCACAATGAGCAGTTCTTC

j_call: TRBJ1-1
d_call: -
v_call: TRBV29-1
clone_size: -
cdr3_aa: CSVSQVLNTEAFF
cdr3_nt: TGCAGCGTTTCACAGGTATTGAACACTGAAGCTTTCTTT

j_call: TRBJ1-1
d_call: -
v_call: TRBV5-1
clone_size: -
cdr3_aa: CASSLVAGSNTEAFF
cdr3_nt: TGCGCCAGCAGCTTGGTAGCAGGGTCGAACACTGAAGCTTTCTTT

j_call: TRBJ2-6
d_call: TRBD1
v_call: TRBV6-2/TRBV6-3
clone_size: -
cdr3_aa: CASSYDQGAGANVLTF
cdr3_nt: TGTGCCAGCAGTTACGATCAGGGGGCTGGGGCCAACGTCCTGACTTTC

j_call: TRBJ2-4
d_call: -
v_call: TRBV24-1
clone_size: -
cdr3_aa: CATSDSPGTDQYF
cdr3_nt: TGTGCCACCAGTGATTCCCCCGGGACTGACCAGTACTTC

j_call: TRBJ2-2
d_call: TRBD2
v_call: TRBV11-3
clone_size: -
cdr3_aa: CASSPESGRVGELFF
cdr3_nt: TGTGCCAGCAGCCCAGAGAGCGGGAGGGTCGGGGAGCTGTTTTTT

j_call: TRBJ1-1
d_call: TRBD1
v_call: TRBV5-1
clone_size: -
cdr3_aa: CASSFPDRGNTEAFF
cdr3_nt: TGCGCCAGCAGCTTTCCAGACAGGGGGAACACTGAAGCTTTCTTT

j_call: TRBJ2-5
d_call: TRBD2
v_call: TRBV11-2
clone_size: once
cdr3_aa: CASSPPAGGVGETQYF
cdr3_nt: TGTGCCAGCAGCCCACCAGCGGGGGGGGTTGGGGAGACCCAGTACTTC

j_call: TRBJ2-1
d_call: -
v_call: TRBV13
clone_size: -
cdr3_aa: CASSLAVDPHNEQFF
cdr3_nt: TGTGCCAGCAGCTTAGCGGTAGATCCCCACAATGAGCAGTTCTTC

j_call: TRBJ2-1
d_call: -
v_call: TRBV10-1
clone_size: once
cdr3_aa: CASRRSLDNEQFF
cdr3_nt: TGCGCCAGCAGAAGAAGCTTGGACAATGAGCAGTTCTTC

j_call: TRBJ2-7
d_call: -
v_call: TRBV15
clone_size: -
cdr3_aa: CATSRDLEGATGQYF
cdr3_nt: TGTGCCACCAGCAGAGATCTAGAAGGGGCTACGGGGCAGTACTTC

j_call: TRBJ2-7
d_call: -
v_call: TRBV7-2
clone_size: -
cdr3_aa: CASSLGGEASEQYF
cdr3_nt: TGTGCCAGCAGCTTAGGGGGGGAGGCCTCCGAGCAGTACTTC

j_call: TRBJ2-5
d_call: -
v_call: TRBV4-1
clone_size: once
cdr3_aa: CASSQWRGETQYF
cdr3_nt: TGCGCCAGCAGCCAATGGCGCGGGGAGACCCAGTACTTC

j_call: TRBJ1-1
d_call: -
v_call: TRBV24-1
clone_size: -
cdr3_aa: CATRLGATEAFF
cdr3_nt: TGTGCCACCAGGTTGGGGGCCACTGAAGCTTTCTTT

j_call: TRBJ1-5
d_call: -
v_call: TRBV28
clone_size: -
cdr3_aa: CASSFHGSNQPQHF
cdr3_nt: TGTGCCAGCAGTTTCCACGGGAGCAATCAGCCCCAGCATTTT

j_call: TRBJ2-2
d_call: TRBD1
v_call: TRBV6-5
clone_size: -
cdr3_aa: CASSFSGGYPGELFF
cdr3_nt: TGTGCCAGCAGTTTTTCAGGGGGATACCCCGGGGAGCTGTTTTTT

j_call: TRBJ1-4
d_call: TRBD1
v_call: TRBV5-1
clone_size: -
cdr3_aa: CASSLVGRGDEKLFF
cdr3_nt: TGCGCCAGCAGCTTGGTAGGCAGGGGGGATGAAAAACTGTTTTTT

j_call: TRBJ2-2
d_call: -
v_call: TRBV7-6
clone_size: -
cdr3_aa: CASSRGSSTGELFF
cdr3_nt: TGTGCCAGCAGCAGGGGCTCGTCCACCGGGGAGCTGTTTTTT

j_call: TRBJ2-1
d_call: -
v_call: TRBV7-9
clone_size: -
cdr3_aa: CASSPPGSSYNEQFF
cdr3_nt: TGTGCCAGCAGCCCCCCCGGGAGCTCCTACAATGAGCAGTTCTTC

j_call: TRBJ2-1
d_call: -
v_call: TRBV5-1
clone_size: -
cdr3_aa: CASRLGTRGINEQFF
cdr3_nt: TGCGCCAGCAGGTTGGGAACTAGAGGGATCAATGAGCAGTTCTTC

j_call: TRBJ2-6
d_call: -
v_call: TRBV18
clone_size: -
cdr3_aa: CASSPLGANVLTF
cdr3_nt: TGTGCCAGCTCACCGCTAGGGGCCAACGTCCTGACTTTC

j_call: TRBJ2-6
d_call: -
v_call: TRBV2
clone_size: few
cdr3_aa: CASSEARRAGANVLTF
cdr3_nt: TGTGCCAGCAGTGAAGCACGCCGGGCTGGGGCCAACGTCCTGACTTTC

j_call: TRBJ1-5
d_call: TRBD1
v_call: TRBV19
clone_size: -
cdr3_aa: CASTFGTANQPQHF
cdr3_nt: TGTGCCAGTACTTTCGGGACAGCAAATCAGCCCCAGCATTTT

j_call: TRBJ2-7
d_call: TRBD2
v_call: TRBV18
clone_size: -
cdr3_aa: CASSPNLGSGGSFLYEQYF
cdr3_nt: TGTGCCAGCTCACCAAACCTGGGTTCAGGCGGGAGTTTTCTCTACGAGCAGTACTTC

j_call: TRBJ1-1
d_call: TRBD1
v_call: TRBV9
clone_size: -
cdr3_aa: CASSAHRGSTEAFF
cdr3_nt: TGTGCCAGCAGCGCCCACAGGGGGAGCACTGAAGCTTTCTTT

j_call: TRBJ2-3
d_call: -
v_call: TRBV5-1
clone_size: -
cdr3_aa: CASKRGVWGVPASTDTQYF
cdr3_nt: TGCGCCAGCAAGCGAGGGGTTTGGGGGGTGCCAGCCAGCACAGATACGCAGTATTTT

j_call: TRBJ2-3
d_call: -
v_call: TRBV19
clone_size: -
cdr3_aa: CASSGVWDTQYF
cdr3_nt: TGTGCCAGTAGCGGAGTATGGGATACGCAGTATTTT

j_call: TRBJ1-2
d_call: TRBD1
v_call: TRBV10-3
clone_size: -
cdr3_aa: CAISVETGGYGYTF
cdr3_nt: TGTGCCATCAGTGTTGAGACAGGGGGCTATGGCTACACCTTC